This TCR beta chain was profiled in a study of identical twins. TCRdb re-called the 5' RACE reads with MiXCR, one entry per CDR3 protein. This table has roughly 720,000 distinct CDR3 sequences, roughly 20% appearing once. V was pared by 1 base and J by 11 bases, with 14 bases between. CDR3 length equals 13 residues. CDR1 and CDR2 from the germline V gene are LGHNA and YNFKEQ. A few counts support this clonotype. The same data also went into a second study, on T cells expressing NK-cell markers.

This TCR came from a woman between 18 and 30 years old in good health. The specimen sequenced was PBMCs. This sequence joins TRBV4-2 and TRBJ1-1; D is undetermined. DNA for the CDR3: TGTGCCAGCAGCCAAGCTCAGCAGACGGTTGCTTTCTTT. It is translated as CASSQAQQTVAFF.